This paragraph covers one T cell receptor beta chain sequence. Its antigen remains undetermined. No much larger clone exists at a distance of one base, and base qualities are not known. Preparation of the library involved the immunoSEQ multiplex PCR assay. T cell repertoires were profiled by deep sequencing of rearranged TCR beta loci, alongside multiparametric flow cytometry. TCRdb took over this immuneACCESS table, retaining in-frame rearrangements with V and J assigned. Such tables are incomplete; in checked studies, under half of the missing clones stem from an unresolved V gene, and the remainder is unexplained. For this sample there are about 160,000 clones; less than 90% appear just once. The top ten hold less than 6% of the sample. There are 13 amino acids in the CDR3, from cysteine to phenylalanine inclusive. Only the CDR3 DNA stays, 39 bases, in frame from base 1. As encoded in the germline V gene, CDR1 is KGHSH while CDR2 is LQKENI. Germline trimming: 2 bases from V, 13 bases from J; junction bases outside gene matches: 8.

The data originate from a study of lymphopenia after photon versus proton radiotherapy (dated by TCRdb to between 2017 and 2020). With regard to the full study: The study compared the immunological effects of photon versus proton radiation therapy in patients with gastrointestinal tumors who developed high-grade lymphopenia. The cohort comprised 20 patients with gastrointestinal tumors who received either photon or proton therapy and then developed lymphopenia. The study was designed to characterize how the impact on the immune system differs between the two radiation modalities.

Findings and caveats that apply to the study as a whole: Across the cohort, a larger post-nadir drop in TCR diversity was inversely correlated with overall survival time among patients who died. The survival association was examined only in patients who died, and the authors described better survival with proton therapy as a possibility, not as a demonstrated result. During treatment, patients who received proton therapy stayed relatively stable, whereas patients who received photon therapy lost naive T cells and TCR diversity and gained effector/memory populations. After the lymphocyte count nadir, oligoclonal expansion, especially of CD8+ Temra cells, was observed in photon-treated repertoires, and the drop in diversity was driven by this expansion.

The source was peripheral blood, collected from a patient treated with photon-based radiotherapy. The rearranged segments are TRBV18 and TRBJ2-7, with 10 bases in between that match TRBD2. The sequence was obtained from a man in his fifties with gastric cancer. At the DNA level, the sequence is TGTGCCAGCTCACCAGGGGCTAGCGGGAGTCGTTACTTC. This codes for CASSPGASGSRYF. Joined to the reference TRBV18 and TRBJ2-7 proteins, this CDR3 gives the full variable domain: NAGVMQNPRHLVRRRGQEARLRCSPMKGHSHVYWYRQLPEEGLKFMVYLQKENIIDESGMPKERFSAEFPKEGPSILRIQQVVRGDSAAYFCASSPGASGSRYFGPGTRLTVT.